Listed below are T cell receptor beta chains from one sample, sequenced in a study of blood T cell repertoires in COVID-19. Assay used: immunoSEQ multiplex PCR; TCRdb lists only in-frame clones, some missing. The sample has fewer than 35,000 clones, roughly 91% seen once. Sequencing was carried out using peripheral blood. These receptors came from a man in his 70s with active COVID-19. The conserved cysteine and the conserved F or W are not part of the CDR3 here.

v_gene	j_gene	CDR3aa
TRBV7-2	TRBJ2-4	ASSTWTSQGAKNIQY
TRBV5-1	TRBJ2-1	ASSLTGILNEQF
TRBV15	TRBJ2-1	ATRKKGGTGSFDEQF
TRBV5-4	TRBJ2-3	ASRPPHRASTDTQY
TRBV6-2/TRBV6-3	TRBJ1-1	ASSIGLGTEAF
TRBV19	TRBJ2-7	ASSMAVDGTTAYEQY
TRBV19	TRBJ2-3	ASSGPTDTQY
TRBV27	TRBJ2-3	ASSLSGQVNTQY
TRBV30	TRBJ1-3	ARLSGSGNTIY
TRBV4-1	TRBJ2-7	ASSPLEGASYEQY
TRBV5-4	TRBJ1-2	ASSPDRVHGYT
TRBV30	TRBJ2-7	AWSRRAVDEQY
TRBV7-6	TRBJ2-1	ASSLVASGQAYNEQF
TRBV5-3	TRBJ2-3	ARSLGGGAADTQY
TRBV21-1	TRBJ2-7	ASSKVAGGGSSYEQY
TRBV23-1	TRBJ2-7	ASSQRGGSYEQY
TRBV28	TRBJ2-6	ASSQGASGANVLT
TRBV7-2	TRBJ1-1	ASSLGTSPKYAF
TRBV3-1/TRBV3-2	TRBJ1-1	ASSQVVNFVSEAF
TRBV6-2/TRBV6-3	TRBJ2-3	ASSYGGLPEEY
TRBV7-2	TRBJ2-6	ASSVGTGKANVLT
TRBV5-4	TRBJ1-3	ASSSGGSSGNTIY
TRBV6-1	TRBJ1-4	ASSEGTGGKGEKLF
TRBV29-1	TRBJ2-3	SVEGGADTQY